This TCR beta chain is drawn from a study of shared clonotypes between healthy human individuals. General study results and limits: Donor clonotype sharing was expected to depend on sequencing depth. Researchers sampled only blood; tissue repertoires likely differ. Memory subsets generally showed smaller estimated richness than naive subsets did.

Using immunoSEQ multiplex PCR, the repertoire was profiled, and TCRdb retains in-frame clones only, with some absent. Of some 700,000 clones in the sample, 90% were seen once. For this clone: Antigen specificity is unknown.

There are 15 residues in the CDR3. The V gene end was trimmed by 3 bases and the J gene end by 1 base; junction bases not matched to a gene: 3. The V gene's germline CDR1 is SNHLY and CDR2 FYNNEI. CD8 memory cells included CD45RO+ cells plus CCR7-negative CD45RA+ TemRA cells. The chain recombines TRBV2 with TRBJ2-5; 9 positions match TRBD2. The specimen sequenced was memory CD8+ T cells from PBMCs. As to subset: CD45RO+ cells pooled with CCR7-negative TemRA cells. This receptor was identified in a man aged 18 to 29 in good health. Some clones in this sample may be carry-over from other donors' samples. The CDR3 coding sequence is TGTGCCAGCAGTGATGAGCGGGAGGCCCAAGAGACCCAGTACTTC. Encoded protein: CASSDEREAQETQYF.